This T cell receptor beta chain is drawn from a study of T cell repertoires in cytomegalovirus infection. Across the study: CMV infection together with matching HLA type was indicated by public TCR beta signatures. Findings and caveats of the study: Identification of carriers of CMV plus the relevant HLA was achieved through cumulative public TCR beta family frequency.

V lost 6 bases, J lost 1 base, and 5 bases stayed unmatched. The length of the CDR3 is 15 residues. As to this clonotype: Its antigen remains unknown.

Via MiXCR, TCRdb re-called the reads, giving one row per CDR3 protein. The sample consists of almost 90,000 distinct CDR3 sequences, 25% to 35% of them appearing once. The sample here was CD8+ T cells from cultured PBMCs, taken from culture after CMV antigen stimulation. The rearrangement joins TRBV23-1 to TRBJ2-5; 10 bases agree with TRBD1. TRBV23-1 is identified as an open reading frame with a role that is uncertain. The clonotype comes from a human donor in good health (CMV status not recorded). Some clones in this sample may be carry-over from other donors' samples. The CDR3 is CASSRTGGAQETQYF. CDR3 nucleotides: TGCGCCAGCAGCCGGACAGGGGGTGCCCAAGAGACCCAGTACTTC.